The 16 T cell receptor beta chains below all came from one sample that was sequenced in a study of beta chain features in type 1 diabetes. The whole isolated RNA underwent reverse transcription, so sequencing captured expressed TCRB transcripts. TCRdb's table, derived via immunoSEQ multiplex PCR, lists solely in-frame clones and lacks some. The sample holds 390,000 or so clones, approximately 15% seen once. The sample consisted of naive CD4+ T cells from blood. These receptors were collected from a man younger than 40 in good health.

V and J are TRBV10-3 and TRBJ1-1; 7 bases line up with TRBD1. Trimming at V came to 10 bases and at J to 1 base, leaving 6 bases not matched to a gene. CDR3 length equals 13 residues. The germline V gene encodes CDR1 ENHRY and CDR2 SYGVKD. This CDR3 reads CATQRTGNTEAFF. The CDR3 region has the DNA TGTGCCACCCAACGGACAGGGAACACTGAAGCTTTCTTT.

The chain recombines TRBV29-1 with TRBJ2-1, with a weak D call TRBD1 (5 bases). Germline V gives CDR1 SQVTM, CDR2 ANQGSEA. The CDR3 spans 13 residues. Trimming removed 4 bases at V and 10 bases at J, with 17 bases between. The CDR3 DNA reads TGCAGCGTTGTAAGACAGCCGACAGCGGAGCAGTTCTTC. It encodes CSVVRQPTAEQFF.

The rearrangement joins TRBV5-1 to TRBJ2-6; D is unclear. This CDR3 has 15 residues. Trimming shortened V by 2 bases and J by 2 bases, and 8 bases separated the two germline ends. The germline V gene has CDR1 SGHRS and CDR2 YFSETQ. The CDR3 DNA sequence: TGCGCCAGCAGCTTTAGTGATCCTGGGGCCAACGTCCTGACTTTC. This translates into CASSFSDPGANVLTF.

This clone was seen a few times. This sequence joins TRBV4-1 and TRBJ2-6, with a possible D match to TRBD2 (5 bases). CDR1 and CDR2 from the germline V gene are MGHRA and YSYEKL. The CDR3 has 16 residues. Between the trimmed V and J ends, which lost 5 bases and 2 bases, there was a span of 13 bases. The CDR3 DNA is TGCGCCAGCAGCAATCCGGGAAGAACTGGGGCCAACGTCCTGACTTTC. Protein: CASSNPGRTGANVLTF.

V and J are TRBV9 and TRBJ1-4; D unclear. Germline CDR1 reads SGDLS; CDR2 reads YYNGEE. The CDR3 loop spans 14 amino acids. V lost 1 base, J lost 0 bases, and 4 bases lay in between. The DNA of the CDR3 is TGTGCCAGCAGCGTATCATCAACTAATGAAAAACTGTTTTTT. Encoded protein: CASSVSSTNEKLFF.

The rearrangement uses TRBV4-1 and TRBJ2-5; a weak D match, TRBD1 (6 bases). Trimming left V 5 bases short and J 6 bases short, with 16 bases between. Germline V gene data show CDR1 as MGHRA and CDR2 as YSYEKL. The CDR3 spans 14 residues. CDR3 sequence: CASSSGTRSKTQYF. As DNA, the CDR3 is TGCGCCAGCAGCTCCGGGACAAGGTCCAAGACCCAGTACTTC.

V usage is TRBV9 and J usage is TRBJ1-2; no firm D call. The CDR3 covers 11 residues. With 7 bases removed from V and 8 bases from J, the gap between germline ends came to 12 bases. CDR1 and CDR2 from the germline V gene are SGDLS and YYNGEE. In DNA form, the CDR3 reads TGTGCCAGCTTGGTCCGCGGGGGCTACACCTTC. It encodes CASLVRGGYTF.

This clone has only a few counts. The chain couples TRBV6-1 to TRBJ2-5; D may be TRBD1 (5 bases). The CDR3 spans 14 residues. Trimming took 2 bases from V and 4 from J, leaving 11 bases between them. Looked up from germline, CDR1 is MNHNS and CDR2 is SASEGT. DNA of the CDR3: TGTGCCAGCAGTGAACAGGGTATGGGAGAGACCCAGTACTTC. Its protein is CASSEQGMGETQYF.

The chain links TRBV25-1 to TRBJ2-1; 8 bases fit TRBD1. Germline V gene sequence: CDR1 MGHDK, CDR2 SYGVNS. This CDR3 comprises 16 residues. V lost 0 bases to trimming and J lost 3 bases; unmatched junction nucleotides: 4. The CDR3 loop is CASSEYLGTGYNEQFF. CDR3 nucleotide sequence: TGTGCCAGCAGTGAATATCTCGGGACAGGCTACAATGAGCAGTTCTTC.

The chain employs TRBV11-3 and TRBJ2-1; D is ambiguous. CDR3 size: 13 residues. V lost 4 bases, J lost 0 bases, and 4 bases lay in between. Germline CDR1 reads SGHNT; CDR2 reads YENEEA. The CDR3 sequence: CASSSNSYNEQFF. The CDR3 nucleotides read TGTGCCAGCAGCTCCAACTCCTACAATGAGCAGTTCTTC.

V and J are TRBV2 and TRBJ2-3; D possibly corresponds to TRBD1 (5 bases). This CDR3 has 15 amino acids. Germline V gene lookup returns CDR1 SNHLY and CDR2 FYNNEI. The V end was cut by 0 bases, the J end by 2 bases, with 9 bases between. The CDR3, as DNA: TGTGCCAGCAGTGAAGCGGGGCAAGCCACAGATACGCAGTATTTT. Residues: CASSEAGQATDTQYF.

With regard to this clone: Other DNA sequences in this specimen translate into the identical CDR3. The chain links TRBV4-3 to TRBJ1-5; D uncertain. The CDR3 covers 13 residues. Germline CDR1 reads LGHNA; CDR2 reads YSLEER. Trimming took 0 bases from V and 6 from J, leaving 6 bases between them. CDR3 sequence reads: CASSQDRRQPQHF. The CDR3 DNA follows: TGCGCCAGCAGCCAAGATCGGCGTCAGCCCCAGCATTTT.

The chain recombines TRBV4-3 with TRBJ2-6; 7 nucleotides align to TRBD1. This CDR3 comprises 15 residues. Trimming at V came to 1 base and at J to 4 bases, leaving 1 base not matched to a gene. In germline, CDR1 is LGHNA, CDR2 YSLEER. CDR3 amino acids: CASSQAGQGANVLTF. The DNA of the CDR3 is TGCGCCAGCAGCCAAGCGGGACAGGGGGCCAACGTCCTGACTTTC.

The V call is TRBV9, the J call TRBJ2-3, with D perhaps TRBD2 (6 bases). The CDR3 runs to 17 residues. Trimming removed 4 bases at V and 0 bases at J, with 18 bases between. The germline V gene encodes CDR1 SGDLS and CDR2 YYNGEE. CDR3 region: CASSRPGFGGSTDTQYF. The DNA for the CDR3 is TGTGCCAGCAGCCGACCGGGGTTCGGAGGGAGCACAGATACGCAGTATTTT. Looking up the rest from reference TRBV9 and TRBJ2-3 gives the full variable domain: DSGVTQTPKHLITATGQRVTLRCSPRSGDLSVYWYQQSLDQGLQFLIQYYNGEERAKGNILERFSAQQFPDLHSELNLSSLELGDSALYFCASSRPGFGGSTDTQYFGPGTRLTVL.

A few counts support this clone. The chain employs TRBV29-1 and TRBJ1-2, with D hard to call. V lost 1 base, J lost 2 bases, and 8 bases lay in between. CDR1 is SQVTM, CDR2 ANQGSEA, per germline. The CDR3 runs 13 residues. CDR3 in amino acids: CSVEAVENYGYTF. The CDR3 DNA is TGCAGCGTTGAAGCGGTGGAGAACTATGGCTACACCTTC.

The J gene is TRBJ2-2, the V gene TRBV19; D gene unclear. Germline V lookup: CDR1 LNHDA, CDR2 SQIVND (reference sequence). The CDR3 extends over 15 amino acids. V lost 9 bases to trimming and J lost 5 bases, with 19 bases between them. The CDR3 sequence: CASRPTNQWTGELFF. Written as DNA, the CDR3 is TGTGCCAGCAGACCGACAAACCAATGGACCGGGGAGCTGTTTTTT.